This paragraph reports one TCR beta chain. This sample was taken from a study of technical replicates of blood from several donors. Clones were read by immunoSEQ multiplex PCR, and TCRdb kept only the in-frame ones, dropping some. The data contain approximately 75,000 clones, approximately 97% of them singletons. The trim removed 0 bases at V and 0 bases at J, leaving 8 bases unmatched. This CDR3 spans 17 amino acids. The germline gives CDR1 SGHRS, CDR2 YFSETQ. The source material was T cells isolated from PBMCs. The chain couples TRBV5-1 to TRBJ2-7, with 8 bases that match TRBD2. This sequence originates from a human donor in good health. This chain's CDR3 is CASSLAGWLAGSYEQYF. For the CDR3, the DNA is TGCGCCAGCAGCTTGGCCGGGTGGCTAGCGGGCTCCTACGAGCAGTACTTC.